Sequencing of this T cell receptor beta chain was carried out in a study of identical twins. TCRdb re-derived calls from the 5' RACE reads in MiXCR, one entry per CDR3 protein. The table has under 500,000 distinct CDR3 sequences, around 15% seen once. Everyone who donated was a healthy Caucasian. Trimming cost V 8 bases and J 8 bases, with 6 bases left between them. The germline V gene encodes CDR1 MDHEN and CDR2 SYDVKM. The CDR3 totals 9 residues. Study-level findings and limits: Abundant beta clonotypes from cord blood had fewer insertions, unlike memory repertoires, which showed none. Invariant T cells like MAIT and iNKT could partly confound the zero-insertion analyses.

For this clonotype: Its antigen is still unknown.

The same data also went into a second study, on yellow fever vaccine responses in identical twins.

This chain uses TRBV28 with TRBJ1-1; possibly TRBD1 for D (6 bases). Sequencing used CD4+ T cells sorted from blood. This TCR was recovered from a woman between 18 and 29 years old in good health. CDR3 coding DNA: TGTGCCAGCGGGACAGAAGCTTTCTTT. Amino acid sequence: CASGTEAFF.